Each of the 16 T cell receptor beta chains below was sequenced from the same sample in a study of metastatic and nonmetastatic thyroid tumors. From the PCR reads, TCRdb re-called clones with MiXCR. Here the sample spans approximately 35,000 clones, 35% being singletons. All patients reached thyroid surgery having received no treatment beforehand. Sequencing was carried out using tumor tissue. Receptor source: a female donor with papillary thyroid cancer or a benign thyroid nodule (not recorded which). Some clones in this sample may be carry-over from other donors' samples.

This clone appeared a few times. The gene calls are TRBV19 and TRBJ1-2, with a tentative D call TRBD1 (5 bases). CDR1 is LNHDA, CDR2 SQIVND, per germline (reference sequence). V lost 5 bases and J lost 4, with 14 bases in between. The CDR3 covers 14 residues. The CDR3 nucleotides are TGTGCCAGTAGTCTCAACCGGGGCTCCTATGGCTACACCTTC. Its translation is CASSLNRGSYGYTF.

V and J are TRBV7-9 and TRBJ2-7; TRBD1 aligns across 8 bases. CDR1 is SEHNR, CDR2 FQNEAQ, per germline (reference sequence). After removal of 5 bases from V and 3 bases from J, the junction contained 6 bases not matched to a gene. This CDR3 contains 14 residues. The CDR3 sequence: CASSPDRAYYEQYF. In DNA, the CDR3 is TGTGCCAGCAGCCCGGACAGGGCCTACTACGAGCAGTACTTC.

The gene calls are TRBV2 and TRBJ1-6, with D hard to call. Germline CDR1 SNHLY, CDR2 FYNNEI. The CDR3 is 13 residues long. V was trimmed by 1 base and J by 9 bases, leaving 7 bases between them. This chain's CDR3 is CASSEERLSPLHF. The CDR3 nucleotides read TGTGCCAGCAGTGAAGAGAGGCTTTCACCCCTCCACTTT.

The gene calls are TRBV5-5 and TRBJ2-5, with D maybe TRBD1 (6 bases). This CDR3 has 15 amino acids. From germline, CDR1 is SGHKS and CDR2 YYEKEE (reference sequence). V was cut by 5 bases and J by 0 bases, with 14 bases left in between. The CDR3 spells CASSLLTGNQETQYF. The CDR3 DNA follows: TGTGCCAGCAGTTTGCTAACAGGGAACCAAGAGACCCAGTACTTC.

This chain links TRBV2 with TRBJ1-6; D gene unclear. Trimming shortened V by 2 bases and J by 5 bases, and 10 bases separated the two germline ends. Germline CDR1 is SNHLY and CDR2 is FYNNEI. The CDR3 extends over 15 amino acids. The CDR3 DNA sequence: TGTGCCAGCAGTGAATTGAGCGGGAATAATTCACCCCTCCACTTT. This codes for CASSELSGNNSPLHF.

The chain links TRBV20-1 to TRBJ2-1; TRBD2 aligns across 13 bases. Germline CDR1 DFQATT, CDR2 SNEGSKA (reference sequence). V was clipped by 6 bases and J by 0 bases; unmatched bases: 2. The CDR3 covers 15 residues. This CDR3 reads CSARTSGSSYNEQFF. Written as DNA, the CDR3 is TGCAGTGCAAGGACTAGCGGGAGCTCCTACAATGAGCAGTTCTTC.

This clone came up a few times. CDR3 residues: CASRGLSAQQAYNEQFF. The CDR3 DNA reads TGTGCCAGCAGGGGCCTATCGGCCCAGCAGGCCTACAATGAGCAGTTCTTC. The chain has TRBV27 and TRBJ2-1; D is uncertain. The CDR3 covers 17 residues. Per the germline V gene, CDR1 is MNHEY and CDR2 is SMNVEV (reference sequence). V was shortened by 6 bases and J by 2 bases, with 20 bases between the two germline ends.

The chain combines TRBV5-1 with TRBJ2-7; D might be TRBD1 or TRBD2, each matching 5 bases. With the DNA end fitting TRBJ2-4 better, the J assignment may be wrong. CDR1 SGHRS and CDR2 YFSETQ come from the germline V gene. The CDR3 covers 15 residues. The CDR3 nucleotides are TGCGCCAGCAGCTTGGGTTCCGGGACCCTCGCCATTCAGTACTTC. Translating gives CASSLGSGTLAIQYF.

The chain links TRBV19 to TRBJ1-2; the D is unclear. With 0 bases removed from V and 3 bases from J, the gap between germline ends came to 11 bases. Germline V CDR1 and CDR2: LNHDA, SQIVND (reference sequence). CDR3 length equals 15 residues. CDR3 protein: CASSIDSTTDYGYTF. In DNA, the CDR3 is TGTGCCAGTAGTATAGATAGTACCACTGACTATGGCTACACCTTC.

This CDR3 is CASSLTGLTSGRAFKTQYF. The CDR3 DNA reads TGTGCCAGCAGCCTGACAGGGTTGACTAGCGGGAGGGCCTTCAAGACCCAGTACTTC. The chain is built from TRBV6-1 and TRBJ2-5; 14 bases align to TRBD2. The CDR3 is made up of 19 amino acids. The V segment lost 6 bases and the J segment 6 bases; nucleotides outside the gene matches: 18. Germline-derived CDR1 and CDR2 are MNHNS and SASEGT.

A few counts support this clone. At one of its ends the junction is not consistent with the germline gene, which may arise from a read error. J is TRBJ2-7 and V is TRBV6-1; TRBD1 matches 9 bases. This CDR3 is 12 amino acids long. The germline gives CDR1 MNHNS, CDR2 SASEGT. Here the CDR3 reads CASKGNRGRPGF. The CDR3 DNA follows: TGTGCCAGCAAAGGAAACAGGGGGCGCCCTGGTTTC.

This chain connects TRBV28 to TRBJ2-5, with unresolved D. The CDR3 sequence is 15 residues long. The V end lost 8 bases, the J end lost 2 bases, and 18 bases lay between the germline ends. Germline assignment: CDR1 MDHEN and CDR2 SYDVKM. The CDR3 sequence is CASPRVRAPQETQYF. The CDR3 nucleotides read TGTGCCAGCCCCAGAGTAAGGGCACCACAAGAGACCCAGTACTTC. The whole variable domain, remainder taken from reference TRBV28 and TRBJ2-5, is DVKVTQSSRYLVKRTGEKVFLECVQDMDHENMFWYRQDPGLGLRLIYFSYDVKMKEKGDIPEGYSVSREKKERFSLILESASTNQTSMYLCASPRVRAPQETQYFGPGTRLLVL.

The chain employs TRBV11-3 and TRBJ2-2; D gene ambiguous. The CDR3 has 14 residues. CDR1 SGHNT and CDR2 YENEEA come from the germline V gene. V lost 4 bases and J lost 2, with 8 bases in between. CDR3 bases: TGTGCCAGCAGCTCAGCATTCAACACCGGGGAGCTGTTTTTT. Encoded protein: CASSSAFNTGELFF.

This clone was seen a handful of times. A much more abundant neighbour one base away suggests this may be a read error. The V call is TRBV6-1, the J call TRBJ2-2; a weak D match, TRBD1 (5 bases). The CDR3 length is 14 residues. The V gene lost 6 bases and the J gene lost 3 bases, with 11 bases spanning the gap. Germline V gene sequence: CDR1 MNHNS, CDR2 SASEGT. For the CDR3, the DNA is TGTGCCAGCAGGGCCAGGACACACACCGGGGAGCTGTTTTTT. It encodes CASRARTHTGELFF.

The chain uses TRBV19 and TRBJ1-5; D not resolved. V dropped 10 bases and J dropped 2 bases, with 15 bases sitting between them. The CDR3 extends over 14 amino acids. Germline V gives CDR1 LNHDA, CDR2 SQIVND (reference sequence). The CDR3 here is CATESSLGNQPQHF. CDR3 bases: TGTGCCACCGAATCGTCCCTGGGCAATCAGCCCCAGCATTTT.

The chain is built from TRBV6-1 and TRBJ2-7; D gene uncertain. Looked up from germline, CDR1 is MNHNS and CDR2 is SASEGT. The ends were cut back, 6 bases at V and 6 bases at J, with 15 bases in the middle. The CDR3 length is 13 residues. CDR3 in DNA: TGTGCCAGCAGGGGTTTGTTAGCCGGCGAGCAGTACTTC. Translated: CASRGLLAGEQYF.